What follows describes a single T cell receptor beta chain. The antigen it recognizes is unknown. Base qualities are not recorded, but no much larger clone differs from it by a single base. The donors were some 39 Caucasian individuals from Russia, aged about 6 to 95 years, who were systemically healthy. Around 10 milliliters of peripheral blood were collected from each donor into EDTA-treated Vacutainer tubes. Ficoll-Paque density-gradient centrifugation was used to isolate PBMCs, with at least 7 million per sample. Total RNA, at least 6 micrograms per sample, was extracted from PBMCs with Trizol reagent. For every donor, flow cytometry on a PBMC aliquot measured the percentage of naive CD45RAhigh/CD27high T cells. The sample comes from a study of blood T cells in healthy people across ages (dated by TCRdb to between 2014 and 2016). About the investigation overall: In model experiments, template switching captured about one uniquely barcoded TCR beta cDNA molecule for every two T cells. The study measured age-related changes in TCR beta repertoire diversity using deep sequencing normalized with unique cDNA molecular identifiers. To avoid experimental bias, donors of different ages were randomly spread across the sequencing lanes. Donors were grouped into four age groups: young (average roughly 17 years), middle-aged (39), aged (around 66) and long-lived (approximately 78). The study analyzed two additional independent replicas of 1 million unique cDNA reads from the same blood draw for two donors, one aged 18 to 30 and one aged 80 or older.

Including cysteine and phenylalanine, the CDR3 has 15 amino acids. This entry keeps only the CDR3 DNA: 45 bases, framed from base 1. V drops 5 bases and J drops 1 base, leaving 15 bases in between. Based on the germline V gene, the CDR1 and CDR2 sequences are SGHRS and YFSETQ. The paper as a whole reports these results and caveats: Estimates of total diversity from one million sequenced T cells were regarded as lower bounds and underestimates. The percentage of naive T cells measured by flow cytometry correlated strongly with observed TCR beta diversity. The long-lived group showed more naive CD4+ T cells, fewer expanded clones and increased TCR diversity than the aged group, suggesting age selection. Because donor CMV infection status was unknown, age-related changes in expanded clonotypes were potentially confounded. Because profiling used bulk unsorted PBMCs, naive and antigen-experienced compartments could not be compared conclusively. Observed TCR beta diversity per million T cells fell roughly linearly with age, and a significant reduction was already apparent by age around 40.

Libraries were made using 5' RACE. Sequencing instrument: Illumina HiSeq 2500. The second PCR ran for about 6 to 12 cycles and used a J-beta primer mix along with a sample-barcoded 5' primer. A template-switch 5' adaptor carrying 12 random nucleotides introduced a unique molecular identifier onto each TCR beta cDNA molecule. Each sample yielded at least 2.5 million CDR3-containing paired-end reads. All of the RNA was converted into first-strand cDNA using the Mint cDNA synthesis kit, with a TRBC-specific oligonucleotide serving as the primer. After uracil-DNA glycosylase treatment, a first 18-cycle PCR used universal primers M1SS and BC2_uni_R on all cDNA. The authors processed their data as follows. For normalization, 1 million high-quality reads, each with a distinct molecular identifier, were randomly selected from each sample. Instead of being binned into consensus sequences, reads with shared molecular identifiers were discarded. MiTCR, with a Q25 quality threshold and the strictest error-elimination algorithm, was used for CDR3 identification, clonotype clustering and error correction. Lower-bound total TCR beta diversity was estimated with a nonparametric unseen species model using Euler transformation. TCRdb took the public reads, trimmed them with fastp at Q25, ran MiXCR for clone calling and kept in-frame beta chains. Rows with one shared CDR3 protein collapse into an entry with the most common genes and DNA. The V and J calls follow TCRdb's processing rather than the paper's. Across this sample there are almost 1 million distinct CDR3 sequences, with roughly half seen only once. About 22% of the sample is held by the ten biggest clonotypes.

The specimen sequenced was blood. The rearrangement combines TRBV5-1 with TRBJ1-1; the D segment could be TRBD1, given 5 matching bases. The TCR comes from a woman aged 55 to 70 in good health. The nucleotides read TGCGCCAGCAGGGTTTTACAGGCGGCGAACACTGAAGCTTTCTTT. This gives the protein CASRVLQAANTEAFF. With all but the CDR3 taken from the reference TRBV5-1 and TRBJ1-1 genes, the full variable domain is: KAGVTQTPRYLIKTRGQQVTLSCSPISGHRSVSWYQQTPGQGLQFLFEYFSETQRNKGNFPGRFSGRQFSNSRSEMNVSTLELGDSALYLCASRVLQAANTEAFFGQGTRLTVV.